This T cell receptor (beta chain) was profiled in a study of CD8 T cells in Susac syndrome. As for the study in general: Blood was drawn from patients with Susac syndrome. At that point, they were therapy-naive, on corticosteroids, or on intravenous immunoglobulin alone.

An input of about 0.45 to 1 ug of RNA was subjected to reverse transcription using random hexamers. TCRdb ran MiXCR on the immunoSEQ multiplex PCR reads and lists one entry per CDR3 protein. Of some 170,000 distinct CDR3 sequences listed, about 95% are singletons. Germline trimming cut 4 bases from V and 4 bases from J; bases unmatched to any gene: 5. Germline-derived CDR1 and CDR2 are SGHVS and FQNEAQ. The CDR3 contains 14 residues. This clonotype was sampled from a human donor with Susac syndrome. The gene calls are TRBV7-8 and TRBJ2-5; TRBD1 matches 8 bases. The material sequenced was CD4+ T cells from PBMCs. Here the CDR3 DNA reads TGTGCCAGCAGCTCCCAGGACAGGGTAGAGACCCAGTACTTC. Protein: CASSSQDRVETQYF.